Below are 3 T cell receptor beta chains sequenced from a single sample in a study of cytomegalovirus exposure and HLA in healthy donors. The PCR had 60 Vbeta and 13 Jbeta primers. Here immunoSEQ multiplex PCR was the method, and the copy in TCRdb shows in-frame clones only, minus some. The table lists 100,000 or so clones, about 75% of them singletons. Specimen: PBMCs. The receptors were gathered from a man younger than 40 in good health and CMV-seropositive.

The CDR3 is CASSATGVEQYF. The CDR3 bases are TGTGCCAGCAGCGCGACAGGGGTGGAGCAGTACTTC. The chain uses TRBV6-5 and TRBJ2-7; 8 bases are a match to TRBD1. CDR1 and CDR2 from the germline V gene are MNHEY and SVGAGI. This CDR3 region has 12 residues. V shed 6 bases, J shed 7 bases, and the junction held 5 bases outside the gene matches.

DNA for the CDR3: TGCAGCGTTGCGCAGGGGGGACCCCTAACCGAGCAGTACTTC. Its protein is CSVAQGGPLTEQYF. The chain carries TRBV29-1 and TRBJ2-7, with D maybe TRBD1 (7 bases). Germline loops: CDR1 SQVTM, CDR2 ANQGSEA. The ends were cut back, 4 bases at V and 6 bases at J, with 19 bases in the middle. The CDR3 contains 14 residues.

The chain employs TRBV10-3 and TRBJ1-2; possible D gene TRBD1, 5 bases. Per the germline V gene, CDR1 is ENHRY and CDR2 is SYGVKD. With 4 bases removed from V and 4 bases from J, the gap between germline ends came to 16 bases. The CDR3 consists of 15 residues. The CDR3 DNA reads TGTGCCATCAGTGGAACCCCGCGGGGCACCTATGGCTACACCTTC. As protein: CAISGTPRGTYGYTF.